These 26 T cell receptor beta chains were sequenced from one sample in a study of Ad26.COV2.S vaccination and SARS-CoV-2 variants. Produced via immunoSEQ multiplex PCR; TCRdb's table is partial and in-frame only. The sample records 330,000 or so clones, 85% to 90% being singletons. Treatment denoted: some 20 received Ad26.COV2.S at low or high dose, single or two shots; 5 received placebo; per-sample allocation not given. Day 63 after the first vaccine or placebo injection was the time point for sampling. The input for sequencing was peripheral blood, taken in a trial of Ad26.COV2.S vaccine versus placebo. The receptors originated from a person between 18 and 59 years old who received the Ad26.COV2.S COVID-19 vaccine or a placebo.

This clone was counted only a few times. CDR3 protein: CASGPLDSPLHF. The CDR3 bases are TGTGCCAGCGGGCCGTTGGATTCACCCCTCCACTTT. This sequence joins TRBV2 and TRBJ1-6; D remains ambiguous. V lost 8 bases, J lost 8 bases, and 10 bases lay in between. From germline, CDR1 is SNHLY and CDR2 FYNNEI. The CDR3 consists of 12 residues.

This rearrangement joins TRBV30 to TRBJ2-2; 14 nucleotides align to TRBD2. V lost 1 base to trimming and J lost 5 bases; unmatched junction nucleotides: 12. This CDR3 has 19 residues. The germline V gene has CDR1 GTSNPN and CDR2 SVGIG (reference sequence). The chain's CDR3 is CAWSAFAGTSGRMTGELFF. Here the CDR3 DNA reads TGTGCCTGGAGTGCCTTCGCCGGGACTAGCGGGAGAATGACCGGGGAGCTGTTTTTT. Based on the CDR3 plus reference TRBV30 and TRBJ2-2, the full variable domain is SQTIHQWPATLVQPVGSPLSLECTVEGTSNPNLYWYRQAAGRGLQLLFYSVGIGQISSEVPQNLSASRPQDRQFILSSKKLLLSDSGFYLCAWSAFAGTSGRMTGELFFGEGSRLTVL.

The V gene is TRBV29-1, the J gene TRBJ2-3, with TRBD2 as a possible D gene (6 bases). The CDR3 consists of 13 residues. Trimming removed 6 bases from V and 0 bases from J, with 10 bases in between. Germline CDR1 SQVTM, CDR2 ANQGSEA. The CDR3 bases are TGCAGCGTGACCGGGAGTAGCACAGATACGCAGTATTTT. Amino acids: CSVTGSSTDTQYF.

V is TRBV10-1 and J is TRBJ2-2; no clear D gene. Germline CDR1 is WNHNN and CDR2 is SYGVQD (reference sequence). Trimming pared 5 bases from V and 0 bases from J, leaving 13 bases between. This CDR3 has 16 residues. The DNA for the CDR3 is TGCGCCAGCAGTTCACAGACCCACTCGAACACCGGGGAGCTGTTTTTT. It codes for CASSSQTHSNTGELFF.

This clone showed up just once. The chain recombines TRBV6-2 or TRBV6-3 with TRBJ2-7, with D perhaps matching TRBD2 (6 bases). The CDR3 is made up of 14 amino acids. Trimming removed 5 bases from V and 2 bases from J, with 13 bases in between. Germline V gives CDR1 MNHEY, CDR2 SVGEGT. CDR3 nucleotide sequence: TGTGCCAGCAGTCTCCCCTCGGGGGCCTACGAGCAGTACTTC. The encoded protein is CASSLPSGAYEQYF.

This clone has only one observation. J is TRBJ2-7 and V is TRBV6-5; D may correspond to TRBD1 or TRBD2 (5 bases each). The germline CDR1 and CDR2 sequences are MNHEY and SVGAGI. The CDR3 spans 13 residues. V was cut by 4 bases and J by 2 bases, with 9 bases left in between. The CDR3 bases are TGTGCCAGCAGTTCCGAGGGACCCTACGAGCAGTACTTC. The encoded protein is CASSSEGPYEQYF.

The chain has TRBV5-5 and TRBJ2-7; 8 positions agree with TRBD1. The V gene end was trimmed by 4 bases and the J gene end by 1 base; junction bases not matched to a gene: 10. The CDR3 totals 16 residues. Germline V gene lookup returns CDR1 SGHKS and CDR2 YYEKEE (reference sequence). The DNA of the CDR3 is TGTGCCAGCAGCGAAGCGACAGGGGCCTCTTCCTACGAGCAGTACTTC. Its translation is CASSEATGASSYEQYF. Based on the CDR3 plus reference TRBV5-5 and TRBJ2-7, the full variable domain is DAGVTQSPTHLIKTRGQQVTLRCSPISGHKSVSWYQQVLGQGPQFIFQYYEKEERGRGNFPDRFSARQFPNYSSELNVNALLLGDSALYLCASSEATGASSYEQYFGPGTRLTVT.

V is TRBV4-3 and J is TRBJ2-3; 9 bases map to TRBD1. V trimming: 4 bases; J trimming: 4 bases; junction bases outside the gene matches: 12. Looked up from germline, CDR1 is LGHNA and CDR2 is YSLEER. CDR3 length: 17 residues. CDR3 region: CASSLKWDREVADTQYF. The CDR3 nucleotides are TGCGCCAGCAGCCTTAAATGGGACAGGGAGGTTGCAGATACGCAGTATTTT.

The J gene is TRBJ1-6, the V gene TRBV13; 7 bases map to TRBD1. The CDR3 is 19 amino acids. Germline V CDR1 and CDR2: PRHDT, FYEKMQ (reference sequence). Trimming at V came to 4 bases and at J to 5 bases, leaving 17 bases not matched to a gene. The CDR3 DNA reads TGTGCCAGCAGCTATCAGGGGGAGACGACAGAATACCATAATTCACCCCTCCACTTT. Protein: CASSYQGETTEYHNSPLHF.

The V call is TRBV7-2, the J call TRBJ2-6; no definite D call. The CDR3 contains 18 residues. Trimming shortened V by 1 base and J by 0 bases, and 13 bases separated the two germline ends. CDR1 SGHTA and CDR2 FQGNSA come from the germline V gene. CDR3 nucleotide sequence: TGTGCCAGCAGCTTAGGAGGACCGCTAAGCTCTGGGGCCAACGTCCTGACTTTC. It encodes CASSLGGPLSSGANVLTF. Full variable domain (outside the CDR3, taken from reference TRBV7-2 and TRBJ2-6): GAGVSQSPSNKVTEKGKDVELRCDPISGHTALYWYRQSLGQGLEFLIYFQGNSAPDKSGLPSDRFSAERTGGSVSTLTIQRTQQEDSAVYLCASSLGGPLSSGANVLTFGAGSRLTVL.

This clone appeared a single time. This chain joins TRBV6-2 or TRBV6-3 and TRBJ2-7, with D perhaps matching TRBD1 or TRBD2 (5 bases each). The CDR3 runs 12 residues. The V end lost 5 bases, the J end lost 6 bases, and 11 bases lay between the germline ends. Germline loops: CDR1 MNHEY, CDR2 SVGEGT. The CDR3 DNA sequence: TGTGCCAGCAGTGGACTTGGGGCCGAGCAGTACTTC. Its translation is CASSGLGAEQYF.

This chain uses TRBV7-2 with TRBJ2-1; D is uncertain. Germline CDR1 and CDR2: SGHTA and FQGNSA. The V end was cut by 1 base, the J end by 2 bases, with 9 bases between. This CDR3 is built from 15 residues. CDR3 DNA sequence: TGTGCCAGCAGCTTAGAGGCAGGCCCCTACAATGAGCAGTTCTTC. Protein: CASSLEAGPYNEQFF.

DNA for the CDR3: TGTGCCATCAGCGAGGACCCTCTCGCCGGGAACACCATATATTTT. Amino acids: CAISEDPLAGNTIYF. This chain connects TRBV10-3 to TRBJ1-3; D is uncertain. V was cut by 6 bases and J by 7 bases, with 19 bases left in between. Germline V gene data show CDR1 as ENHRY and CDR2 as SYGVKD. The CDR3 length is 15 residues.

The CDR3 sequence: CASSLEGPPQHF. CDR3 DNA: TGTGCCAGCAGCTTAGAGGGTCCGCCCCAGCATTTT. V and J are TRBV7-2 and TRBJ1-5; D call uncertain. V lost 1 base to trimming and J lost 9 bases, with 7 bases between them. CDR1 SGHTA and CDR2 FQGNSA come from the germline V gene. This CDR3 contains 12 residues.

The CDR3 nucleotides are TGTGCCAGCAGCCATTACGGTGAAAAACTGTTTTTT. This sequence encodes CASSHYGEKLFF. The chain couples TRBV7-8 to TRBJ1-4; D unresolved. CDR1 is SGHVS and CDR2 is FQNEAQ in the germline V gene. This CDR3 has 12 amino acids. V was pared by 5 bases and J by 7 bases, with 8 bases between.

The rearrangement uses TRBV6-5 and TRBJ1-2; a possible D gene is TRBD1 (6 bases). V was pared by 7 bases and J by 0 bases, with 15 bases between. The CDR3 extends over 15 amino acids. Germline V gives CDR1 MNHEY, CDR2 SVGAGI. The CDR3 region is CASTPGGPANYGYTF. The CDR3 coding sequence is TGTGCCAGCACTCCCGGGGGGCCTGCTAACTATGGCTACACCTTC.

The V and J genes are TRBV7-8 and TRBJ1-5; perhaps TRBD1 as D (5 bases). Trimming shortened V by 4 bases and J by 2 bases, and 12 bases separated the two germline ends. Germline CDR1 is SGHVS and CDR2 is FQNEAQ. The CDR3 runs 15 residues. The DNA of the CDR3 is TGTGCCAGCAGCTCCCAGGGAGGGGGCAATCAGCCCCAGCATTTT. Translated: CASSSQGGGNQPQHF.

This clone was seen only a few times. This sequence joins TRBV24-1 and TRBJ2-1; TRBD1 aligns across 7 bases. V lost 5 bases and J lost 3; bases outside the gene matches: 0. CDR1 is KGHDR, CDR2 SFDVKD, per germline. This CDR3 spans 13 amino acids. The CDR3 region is CATSGQGYNEQFF. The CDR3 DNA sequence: TGTGCCACCAGTGGACAGGGCTACAATGAGCAGTTCTTC.

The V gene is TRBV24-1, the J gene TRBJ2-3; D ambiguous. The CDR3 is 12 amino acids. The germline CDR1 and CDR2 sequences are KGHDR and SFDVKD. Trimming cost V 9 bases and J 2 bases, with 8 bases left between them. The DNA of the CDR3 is TGTGCCACCGGGGAAGACACAGATACGCAGTATTTT. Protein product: CATGEDTDTQYF.

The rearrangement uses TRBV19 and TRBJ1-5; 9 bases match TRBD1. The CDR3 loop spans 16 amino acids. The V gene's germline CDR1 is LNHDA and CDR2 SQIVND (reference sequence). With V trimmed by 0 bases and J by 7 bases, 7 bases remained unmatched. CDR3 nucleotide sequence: TGTGCCAGTAGTATAGATGGGACAGGGAAGAACCAGCCCCAGCATTTT. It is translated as CASSIDGTGKNQPQHF.

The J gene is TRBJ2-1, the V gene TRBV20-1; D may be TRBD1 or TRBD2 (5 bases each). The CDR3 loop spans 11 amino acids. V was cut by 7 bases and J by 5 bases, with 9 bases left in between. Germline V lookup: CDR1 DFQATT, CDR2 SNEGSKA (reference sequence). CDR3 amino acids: CSVGDDNEQFF. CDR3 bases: TGCAGTGTTGGGGACGACAATGAGCAGTTCTTC.

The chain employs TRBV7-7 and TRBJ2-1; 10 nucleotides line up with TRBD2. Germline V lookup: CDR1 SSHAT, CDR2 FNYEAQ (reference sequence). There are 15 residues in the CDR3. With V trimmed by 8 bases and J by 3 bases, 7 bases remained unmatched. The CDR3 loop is CASALAGGGYNEQFF. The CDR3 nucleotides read TGTGCCAGCGCTTTAGCGGGGGGCGGCTACAATGAGCAGTTCTTC.

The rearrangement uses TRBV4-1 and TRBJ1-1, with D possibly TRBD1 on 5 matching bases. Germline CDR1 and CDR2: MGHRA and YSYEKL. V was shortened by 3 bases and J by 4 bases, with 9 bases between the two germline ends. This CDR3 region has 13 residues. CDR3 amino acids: CASSHTGGTEAFF. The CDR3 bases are TGCGCCAGCAGCCACACGGGGGGCACTGAAGCTTTCTTT.

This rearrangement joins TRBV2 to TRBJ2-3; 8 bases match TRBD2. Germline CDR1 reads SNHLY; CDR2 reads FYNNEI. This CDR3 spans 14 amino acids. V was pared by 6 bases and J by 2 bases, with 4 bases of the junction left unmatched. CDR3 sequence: CASSGREDTDTQYF. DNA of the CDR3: TGTGCCAGCAGCGGGCGGGAGGACACAGATACGCAGTATTTT.

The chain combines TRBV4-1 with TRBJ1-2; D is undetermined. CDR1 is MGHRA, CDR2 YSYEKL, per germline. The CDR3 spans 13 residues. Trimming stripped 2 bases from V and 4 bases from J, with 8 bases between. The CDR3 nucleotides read TGCGCCAGCAGCCAACTGTTAGCCTATGGCTACACCTTC. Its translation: CASSQLLAYGYTF.

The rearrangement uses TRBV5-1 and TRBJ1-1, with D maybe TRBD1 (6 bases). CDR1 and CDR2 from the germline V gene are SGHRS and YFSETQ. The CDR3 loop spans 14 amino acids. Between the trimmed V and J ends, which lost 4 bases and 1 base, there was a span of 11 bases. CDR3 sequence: CASSPDSSNTEAFF. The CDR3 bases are TGCGCCAGCAGCCCGGACAGTTCGAACACTGAAGCTTTCTTT.